This entry is about one T cell receptor beta chain. Its antigen is still unknown. This sample was included in a study of T cell responses to AZD1222 COVID-19 vaccine. Study observations and caveats: Dominant at 160-218 and 743-854, vaccine-associated CD4 TCRs also spanned spike. A mostly white British donor set with more females was recruited, and clonal diversity was possibly underestimated.

Profiling relied on immunoSEQ multiplex PCR, and the TCRdb table lists in-frame clones only, not all of them. Among 150,000 to 200,000 clones, more than 75% were seen once, and the ten largest hold approximately 26%. The CDR3 runs to 14 residues. Germline CDR1 is SGHNT and CDR2 is YYREEE (reference sequence). Trimming took 1 base from V and 6 from J, leaving 10 bases between them. The sequencing used peripheral blood, collected 28 days after the second AZD1222 dose. This receptor was taken from an adult who received the AZD1222 COVID-19 vaccine. The V and J genes are TRBV5-4 and TRBJ2-2, with D hard to call. CDR3 protein: CASSLIVLPGELFF. The CDR3 DNA follows: TGTGCCAGCAGCTTGATTGTTCTCCCCGGGGAGCTGTTTTTT.